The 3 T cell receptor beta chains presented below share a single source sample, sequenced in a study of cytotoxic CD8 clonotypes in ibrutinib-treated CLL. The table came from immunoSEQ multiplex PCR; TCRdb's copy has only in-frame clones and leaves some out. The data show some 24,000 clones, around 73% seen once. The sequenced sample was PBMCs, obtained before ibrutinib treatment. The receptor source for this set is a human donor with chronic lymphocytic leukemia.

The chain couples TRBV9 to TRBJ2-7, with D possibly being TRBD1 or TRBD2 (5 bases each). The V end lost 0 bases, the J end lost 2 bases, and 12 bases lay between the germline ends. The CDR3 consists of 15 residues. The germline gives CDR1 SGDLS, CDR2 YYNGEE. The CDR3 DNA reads TGTGCCAGCAGCGTAGAGCGGCAGGGACCCTACGAGCAGTACTTC. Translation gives CASSVERQGPYEQYF.

CDR3 region: CASRPPGPGELFF. CDR3 coding DNA: TGCGCCAGCAGACCACCCGGGCCCGGGGAGCTGTTTTTT. The chain uses TRBV10-2 and TRBJ2-2; the D is unclear. CDR1 is WSHSY and CDR2 is SAAADI in the germline V gene. Trimming took off 6 bases at V and 6 bases at J, with 11 bases between the two ends. This CDR3 spans 13 amino acids.

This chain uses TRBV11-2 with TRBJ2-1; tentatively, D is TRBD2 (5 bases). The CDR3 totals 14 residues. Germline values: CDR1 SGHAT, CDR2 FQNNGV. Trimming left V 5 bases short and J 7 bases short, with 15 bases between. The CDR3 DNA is TGTGCCAGCAGCAAACAAGGAGGATGGAATGAGCAGTTCTTC. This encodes CASSKQGGWNEQFF. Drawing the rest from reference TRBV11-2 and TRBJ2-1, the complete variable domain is EAGVAQSPRYKIIEKRQSVAFWCNPISGHATLYWYQQILGQGPKLLIQFQNNGVVDDSQLPKDRFSAERLKGVDSTLKIQPAKLEDSAVYLCASSKQGGWNEQFFGPGTRLTVL.